Each of the 15 T cell receptor beta chains below was sequenced from the same sample in a study of response to subunit inactivated influenza vaccine. TCRdb called the RT-PCR reads again in MiXCR, with one record for every CDR3 protein. The data show 650,000 to 700,000 distinct CDR3 sequences, with about a sixth seen just once and 11% held by the top ten. The sample was PBMCs from blood, taken approximately 13 days after vaccination. The receptors were gathered from a man in his fifties who received an inactivated influenza vaccine.

The V gene is TRBV20-1, the J gene TRBJ1-5; 8 bases align to TRBD1. The CDR3 covers 16 residues. J was trimmed by 1 base and V by 0 bases; bases with no gene match: 5. Germline V gives CDR1 DFQATT, CDR2 SNEGSKA (reference sequence). The CDR3 bases are TGCAGTGCTAGAGATGGGGACAGGCTAAGCAATCAGCCCCAGCATTTT. Translating gives CSARDGDRLSNQPQHF.

Many counts were recorded for this clonotype. The chain is built from TRBV20-1 and TRBJ2-1, with a tentative D call TRBD2 (6 bases). The V and J ends lost 0 bases and 8 bases respectively, with 17 bases between them. This CDR3 is 15 amino acids long. Germline V gene data show CDR1 as DFQATT and CDR2 as SNEGSKA (reference sequence). The CDR3 nucleotides are TGCAGTGCTAGAGACTACTTTAAAGCGGGCGATGAGCAGTTCTTC. Translating gives CSARDYFKAGDEQFF.

This clonotype has only a few counts. The gene calls are TRBV15 and TRBJ2-2; D unresolved. In germline, CDR1 is LNHNV, CDR2 YYDKDF (reference sequence). The CDR3 has 15 amino acids. The V end lost 5 bases, the J end lost 5 bases, and 15 bases lay between the germline ends. CDR3 protein: CATSRSFVGTGELFF. The CDR3 nucleotides read TGTGCCACCAGCCGTTCGTTTGTTGGGACCGGGGAGCTGTTTTTT.

This chain joins TRBV7-2 and TRBJ2-2; D uncertain. Trimming left V 5 bases short and J 4 bases short, with 11 bases between. The CDR3 runs 14 residues. Germline V CDR1 and CDR2: SGHTA, FQGNSA. In DNA form, the CDR3 reads TGTGCCAGCAGCCCCACCCTGAGCACCGGGGAGCTGTTTTTT. This gives the protein CASSPTLSTGELFF.

The V and J genes are TRBV12-3 or TRBV12-4 and TRBJ2-7; 9 nucleotides match TRBD2. The CDR3 extends over 13 amino acids. Trimming removed 5 bases from V and 6 bases from J; junction bases left unmatched: 5. The CDR3 bases are TGTGCCAGCAGTCTTAGCGGGAGTTTCGAGCAGTACTTC. Translated: CASSLSGSFEQYF.

This clonotype was recorded a few times. This sequence joins TRBV29-1 and TRBJ1-2; TRBD1 agrees at 7 bases. Germline CDR1 is SQVTM and CDR2 is ANQGSEA. CDR3 length: 13 amino acids. Trimming removed 7 bases from V and 8 bases from J; junction bases left unmatched: 13. CDR3 DNA: TGCAGCGCCGAGGGGGCGGAGGTGGACGGCTACACCTTC. Encoded protein: CSAEGAEVDGYTF.

This clonotype was seen more than once but under ten times. J is TRBJ2-7 and V is TRBV5-6; D may be TRBD2 (6 bases). With 4 bases removed from V and 1 base from J, the gap between germline ends came to 12 bases. The CDR3 covers 14 residues. Germline V gene sequence: CDR1 SGHDT, CDR2 YYEEEE. The CDR3 sequence is CASSIGTSSYEQYF. The CDR3 region has the DNA TGTGCCAGCAGCATCGGGACTTCGTCCTACGAGCAGTACTTC.

This clonotype appeared a few times. The chain uses TRBV7-2 and TRBJ2-7; 9 bases line up with TRBD2. CDR3 size: 16 residues. The V and J ends lost 0 bases and 3 bases, in that order; junction bases with no gene match: 6. Germline V gene lookup returns CDR1 SGHTA and CDR2 FQGNSA. The CDR3 is CASSLASSGGYYEQYF. The DNA for the CDR3 is TGTGCCAGCAGCTTAGCGTCGAGCGGGGGGTACTACGAGCAGTACTTC.

A word on this clonotype: One base away lies a much larger clone, so this may be a sequencing read error. V and J are TRBV11-2 and TRBJ1-6; a weak D match, TRBD1 (6 bases). CDR3 length: 18 residues. V lost 0 bases, J lost 3 bases, and 15 bases lay in between. From germline, CDR1 is SGHAT and CDR2 FQNNGV. This CDR3 is CASSLDGAGAFYNSPLHF. CDR3 sequence (DNA): TGTGCCAGCAGCTTAGATGGGGCAGGGGCGTTCTATAATTCACCCCTCCACTTT.

V usage is TRBV28 and J usage is TRBJ1-2; D gene ambiguous. The CDR3 length is 13 residues. The V end lost 2 bases, the J end lost 4 bases, and 8 bases lay between the germline ends. Germline assignment: CDR1 MDHEN and CDR2 SYDVKM. Here the CDR3 reads CASSLTAPYGYTF. CDR3 bases: TGTGCCAGCAGTTTAACCGCGCCCTATGGCTACACCTTC.

CDR3 DNA: TGTGCCAGCAGCTTAGCTCCGGGACAGGGCGACTATGGCTACACCTTC. Protein sequence: CASSLAPGQGDYGYTF. This chain links TRBV7-2 with TRBJ1-2, with 9 bases aligning to TRBD1. The CDR3 loop spans 16 amino acids. Per the germline V gene, CDR1 is SGHTA and CDR2 is FQGNSA. The trim removed 0 bases at V and 3 bases at J, leaving 5 bases unmatched.

This clonotype has only a few counts. V usage is TRBV20-1 and J usage is TRBJ1-1; TRBD1 matches at 8 bases. This CDR3 has 15 amino acids. Per the germline V gene, CDR1 is DFQATT and CDR2 is SNEGSKA (reference sequence). V lost 1 base to trimming and J lost 1 base; unmatched junction nucleotides: 5. The CDR3 region has the DNA TGCAGTGCTAGAGGCCCAGGGGGCGCGAACACTGAAGCTTTCTTT. It codes for CSARGPGGANTEAFF.

The rearrangement joins TRBV3-1 to TRBJ1-5; the D gene is possibly TRBD1 (5 bases). From germline, CDR1 is LGHDT and CDR2 YNNKEL (reference sequence). The CDR3 consists of 14 residues. V was cut by 3 bases and J by 3 bases, with 9 bases left in between. The CDR3 is CASSQTRANQPQHF. In nucleotides, the CDR3 is TGTGCCAGCAGCCAGACCAGGGCCAATCAGCCCCAGCATTTT.

This clonotype came up a few times. V is TRBV6-5 and J is TRBJ2-5, with D unresolved. CDR1 is MNHEY, CDR2 SVGAGI, per germline. CDR3 length equals 13 residues. The germline V and J ends were trimmed by 0 bases and 12 bases, with 14 bases remaining between them. CDR3 nucleotide sequence: TGTGCCAGCAGTTACTCAGGGCAGGCGGCCGAGTACTTC. It encodes CASSYSGQAAEYF.

This clonotype was seen more than once but under ten times. V is TRBV4-3 and J is TRBJ1-2; TRBD1 matches at 7 bases. Germline assignment: CDR1 LGHNA and CDR2 YSLEER. The ends lost 4 bases at V and 3 bases at J; junction bases unmatched: 8. There are 15 residues in the CDR3. This CDR3 reads CASSLEGAVDYGYTF. For the CDR3, the DNA is TGCGCCAGCAGCCTCGAGGGGGCTGTTGACTATGGCTACACCTTC.